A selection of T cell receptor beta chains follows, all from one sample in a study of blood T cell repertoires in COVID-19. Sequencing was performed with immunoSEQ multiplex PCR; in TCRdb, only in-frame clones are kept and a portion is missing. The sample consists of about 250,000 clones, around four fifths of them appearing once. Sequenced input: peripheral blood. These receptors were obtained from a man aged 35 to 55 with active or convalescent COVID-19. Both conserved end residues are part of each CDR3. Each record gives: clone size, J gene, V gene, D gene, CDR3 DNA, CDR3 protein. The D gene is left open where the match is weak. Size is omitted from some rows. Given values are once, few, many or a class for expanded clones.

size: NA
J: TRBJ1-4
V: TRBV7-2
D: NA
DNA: TGTGCCAGCAGCTTACCCGGGTTCGGTGAAAAACTGTTTTTT
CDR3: CASSLPGFGEKLFF

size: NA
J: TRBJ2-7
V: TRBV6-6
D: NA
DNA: TGTGCCAGCAGTTATTCAGGACAATCCTACGAGCAGTACTTC
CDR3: CASSYSGQSYEQYF

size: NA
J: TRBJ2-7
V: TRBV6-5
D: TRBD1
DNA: TGTGCCAGCAGTTACTCGACAGGGGGAAACGAGCAGTACTTC
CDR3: CASSYSTGGNEQYF

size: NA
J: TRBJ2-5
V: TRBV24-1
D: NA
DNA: TGTGCCACCAGTGATTCCATGACAGGCCCCGAGACCCAGTACTTC
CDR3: CATSDSMTGPETQYF

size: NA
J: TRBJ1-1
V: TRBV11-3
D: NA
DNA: TGTGCCAGCAGCTCCGGGTACGGCGGGTTAAACACTGAAGCTTTCTTT
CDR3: CASSSGYGGLNTEAFF

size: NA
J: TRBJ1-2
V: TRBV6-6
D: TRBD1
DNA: TGTGCCAGCAGCCCTGGACAGGGCCTTTTCAACTATGGCTACACCTTC
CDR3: CASSPGQGLFNYGYTF

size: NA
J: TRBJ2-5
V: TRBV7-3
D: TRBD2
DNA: TGTGCCAGCAACCGGGGGGGACCTAGGGAGACCCAGTACTTC
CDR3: CASNRGGPRETQYF

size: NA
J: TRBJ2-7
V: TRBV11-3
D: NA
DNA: TGTGCCAGCAGCTTAGCGGCAGGGACCTACGAGCAGTACTTC
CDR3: CASSLAAGTYEQYF

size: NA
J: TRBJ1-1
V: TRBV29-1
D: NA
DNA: TGCAGCGCTGGACAGCCCAACACTGAAGCTTTCTTT
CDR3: CSAGQPNTEAFF

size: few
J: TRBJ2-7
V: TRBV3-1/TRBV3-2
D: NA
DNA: TGTGCCAGCAGCCAAAGGACAGTCAGCTCCTACGAGCAGTACTTC
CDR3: CASSQRTVSSYEQYF

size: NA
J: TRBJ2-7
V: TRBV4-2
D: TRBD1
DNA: TGTGCCAGCAGCCAGATCTGGGGACAGGGGGCCTACGAGCAGTACTTC
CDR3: CASSQIWGQGAYEQYF

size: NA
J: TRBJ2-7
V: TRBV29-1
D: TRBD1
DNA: TGCAGCGTTAGCGGGGACAGGGGGTTTGACGAGCAGTACTTC
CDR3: CSVSGDRGFDEQYF

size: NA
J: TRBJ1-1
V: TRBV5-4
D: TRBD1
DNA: TGTGCCAGCAGCAGAGGGGGGACAGCGAACACTGAAGCTTTCTTT
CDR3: CASSRGGTANTEAFF

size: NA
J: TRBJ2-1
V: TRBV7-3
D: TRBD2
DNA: TGTGCCAGCAGCTTTCAGCGGGAGAATGAGCAGTTCTTC
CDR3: CASSFQRENEQFF

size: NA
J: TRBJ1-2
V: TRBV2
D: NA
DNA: TGTGCCAGCAGTGTCCAGGGTATTGATGGCTACACCTTC
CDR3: CASSVQGIDGYTF

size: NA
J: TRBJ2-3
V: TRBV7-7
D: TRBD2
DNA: TGTGCTAGCAGCTTGGGACTAGCGTTTAGCACAGATACGCAGTATTTT
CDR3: CASSLGLAFSTDTQYF

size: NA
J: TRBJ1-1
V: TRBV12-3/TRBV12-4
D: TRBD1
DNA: TGTGCCAGCCGGGACAGGGCGGCTGTTGAAGCTTTCTTT
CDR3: CASRDRAAVEAFF

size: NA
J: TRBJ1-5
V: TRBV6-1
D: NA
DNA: TGTGCCAGCAGTGAAACTGGCAGGAATCAGCCCCAGCATTTT
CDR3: CASSETGRNQPQHF

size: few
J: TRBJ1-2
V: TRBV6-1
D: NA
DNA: TGTGCCAGCAGTGCCCAAGCGGGGGCCCTAGATAACTATGGCTACACCTTC
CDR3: CASSAQAGALDNYGYTF

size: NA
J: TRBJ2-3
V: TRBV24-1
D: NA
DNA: TGTGCCACCAGTGATCCTGGAGGGAGTGCAGATACGCAGTATTTT
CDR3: CATSDPGGSADTQYF

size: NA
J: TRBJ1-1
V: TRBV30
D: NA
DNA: TGTGCCTGGATCCCTGACCCAGGAGCTTTCTTT
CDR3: CAWIPDPGAFF

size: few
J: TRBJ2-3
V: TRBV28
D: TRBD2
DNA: TGTGCCAGCAGTTTAAATCTAGCGGGTTCCACAGATACGCAGTATTTT
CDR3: CASSLNLAGSTDTQYF

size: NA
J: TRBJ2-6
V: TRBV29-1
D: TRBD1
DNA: TGCAGCGTTGAAACAGGGGGCTCTGGGGCCAACGTCCTGACTTTC
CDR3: CSVETGGSGANVLTF

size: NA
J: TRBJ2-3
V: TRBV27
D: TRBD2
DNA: TGTGCCAGCAGTTTATGGGCCCCTAGCGGACCCAGCACAGATACGCAGTATTTT
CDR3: CASSLWAPSGPSTDTQYF

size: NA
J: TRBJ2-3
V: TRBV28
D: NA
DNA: TGTGCCGTTGGGCCGGGGATGGCAGATACGCAGTATTTT
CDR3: CAVGPGMADTQYF

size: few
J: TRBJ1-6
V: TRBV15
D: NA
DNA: TGTGCCACCAGCAGGGAGGACAGAGTTAATTCACCCCTCCACTTT
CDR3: CATSREDRVNSPLHF

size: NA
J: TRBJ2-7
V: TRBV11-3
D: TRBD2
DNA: TGTGCCACCTCGGGGGGCTCCTACGAGCAGTACTTC
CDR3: CATSGGSYEQYF

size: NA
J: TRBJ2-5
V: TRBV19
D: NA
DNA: TGTGCCAGTAGTCCTCGGTCGGTTCAAGAGACCCAGTACTTC
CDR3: CASSPRSVQETQYF

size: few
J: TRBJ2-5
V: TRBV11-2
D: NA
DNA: TGTGCCAGCAGCTTAGATCCAAGGGGACAAGAGACCCAGTACTTC
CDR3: CASSLDPRGQETQYF

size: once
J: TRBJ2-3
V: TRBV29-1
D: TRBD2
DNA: TGCAGCGTCACTTTAGCGGGGGCTTCAGATACGCAGTATTTT
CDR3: CSVTLAGASDTQYF

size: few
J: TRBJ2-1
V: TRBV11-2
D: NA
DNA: TGTGCCAGCAGCTTAATTGGATTGGAGTCCTACAATGAGCAGTTCTTC
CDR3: CASSLIGLESYNEQFF

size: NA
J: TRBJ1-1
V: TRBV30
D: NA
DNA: TGTGCCTGGAGTGAAACAGGGATTAGGGTAGCTTTCTTT
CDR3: CAWSETGIRVAFF

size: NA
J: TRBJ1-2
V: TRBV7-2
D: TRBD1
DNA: TGTGCCAGCAGCTTAGAAGCAGGGGGAAATGGCTACACCTTC
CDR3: CASSLEAGGNGYTF